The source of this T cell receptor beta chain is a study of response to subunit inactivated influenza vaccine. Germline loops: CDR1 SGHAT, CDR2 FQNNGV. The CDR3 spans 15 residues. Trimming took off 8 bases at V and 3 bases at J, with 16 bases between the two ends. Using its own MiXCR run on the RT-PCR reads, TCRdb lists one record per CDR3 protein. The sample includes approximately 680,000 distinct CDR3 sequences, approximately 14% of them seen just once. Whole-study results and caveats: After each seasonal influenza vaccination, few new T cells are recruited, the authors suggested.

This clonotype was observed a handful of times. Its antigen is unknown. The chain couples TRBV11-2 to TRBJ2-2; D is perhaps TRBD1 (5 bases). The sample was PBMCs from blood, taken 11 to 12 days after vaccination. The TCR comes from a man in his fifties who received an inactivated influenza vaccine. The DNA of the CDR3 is TGTGCCAGCGGAAGTCTACAGGATTACACCGGGGAGCTGTTTTTT. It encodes CASGSLQDYTGELFF.